These 10 T cell receptor beta chains were all obtained from the same sample, sequenced in a study of T cell repertoires in cytomegalovirus infection. TCRdb reanalysed the reads using MiXCR and keeps one entry per CDR3 protein. The table has a few hundred thousand distinct CDR3 sequences, about 25% seen once; the top ten hold under 15%. The sequencing input was PBMCs. Receptors originate from a human donor in good health (CMV status not recorded). Some clones in this sample may be carry-over from other donors' samples.

This clonotype turned up a few times. This chain joins TRBV29-1 and TRBJ2-7, with TRBD1 as a possible D gene (6 bases). Trimming took 6 bases from V and 7 from J, leaving 13 bases between them. The CDR3 loop spans 11 amino acids. Germline V gene lookup returns CDR1 SQVTM and CDR2 ANQGSEA. CDR3 loop: CSVKTGNEQYV. The CDR3 bases are TGCAGCGTCAAAACAGGGAATGAGCAGTACGTC.

Regarding this clonotype: At one end, the junction sequence differs from germline, possibly due to a read error. This chain links TRBV18 with TRBJ2-5; D is possibly TRBD1 (6 bases). The CDR3 extends over 12 amino acids. Germline-derived CDR1 and CDR2 are KGHSH and LQKENI. In nucleotides, the CDR3 is TGTGCCAGCCGACAGGAACAAGAGATCCAGTACTTC. Protein: CASRQEQEIQYF. Full variable domain (rest looked up from reference TRBV18 and TRBJ2-5): NAGVMQNPRHLVRRRGQEARLRCSPMKGHSHVYWYRQLPEEGLKFMVYLQKENIIDESGMPKERFSAEFPKEGPSILRIQQVVRGDSAAYFCASRQEQEIQYFGPGTRLLVL.

The V call is TRBV12-3 or TRBV12-4, the J call TRBJ2-3; D possibly corresponds to TRBD1 (8 bases). V was trimmed by 7 bases and J by 7 bases, leaving 24 bases between them. This CDR3 is 16 amino acids long. Here the CDR3 reads CASTLTGEGGLNTQYF. For the CDR3, the DNA is TGTGCCAGCACCTTGACAGGGGAGGGAGGATTAAATACGCAGTATTTT.

V is TRBV29-1 and J is TRBJ1-1; tentative D call: TRBD1 (6 bases). The germline V gene encodes CDR1 SQVTM and CDR2 ANQGSEA. The germline V and J ends were trimmed by 4 bases and 4 bases, with 19 bases remaining between them. The CDR3 length is 15 residues. The CDR3 coding sequence is TGCAGCGTTGTGTCCTTTCCCGGACAGTCCACTGAAGCTTTCTTT. Its translation: CSVVSFPGQSTEAFF. Drawing the rest from reference TRBV29-1 and TRBJ1-1, the complete variable domain is SAVISQKPSRDICQRGTSLTIQCQVDSQVTMMFWYRQQPGQSLTLIATANQGSEATYESGFVIDKFPISRPNLTFSTLTVSNMSPEDSSIYLCSVVSFPGQSTEAFFGQGTRLTVV.

The rearrangement links TRBV18 to TRBJ2-2, with 9 bases identical to TRBD1. The V segment lost 3 bases and the J segment 1 base; nucleotides outside the gene matches: 3. This CDR3 comprises 16 residues. Germline V gene data show CDR1 as KGHSH and CDR2 as LQKENI. The CDR3 is CASSPPTGGNTGELFF. DNA of the CDR3: TGTGCCAGCTCACCCCCGACAGGGGGGAACACCGGGGAGCTGTTTTTT.

The rearrangement joins TRBV5-6 to TRBJ2-3; 8 bases agree with TRBD2. Germline V gene lookup returns CDR1 SGHDT and CDR2 YYEEEE. With 1 base clipped from V and 1 base from J, the junction kept 5 bases outside the gene matches. The CDR3 totals 16 residues. The CDR3 reads CASSLMVAGRTDTQYF. Written as DNA, the CDR3 is TGTGCCAGCAGCTTGATGGTAGCGGGACGCACAGATACGCAGTATTTT.

This clonotype was detected ten times or more. The rearrangement links TRBV11-3 to TRBJ1-1; D is unresolved. Trimming removed 3 bases at V and 4 bases at J, with 12 bases between. This CDR3 is built from 14 residues. Germline CDR1 is SGHNT and CDR2 is YENEEA. The CDR3 nucleotides are TGTGCCAGCAGCTTGCCGAACATGGGCACTGAAGCTTTCTTT. It yields the protein CASSLPNMGTEAFF.

The rearrangement joins TRBV6-2 or TRBV6-3 to TRBJ2-5; D is unresolved. The germline gives CDR1 MNHEY, CDR2 SVGEGT. V lost 10 bases and J lost 4, with 7 bases in between. This CDR3 comprises 10 residues. CDR3 DNA sequence: TGTGCCACCCGACGAGAGACCCAGTACTTC. Translating gives CATRRETQYF.

V gene TRBV28 combines with J gene TRBJ2-1; 10 bases align to TRBD1. Germline CDR1 is MDHEN and CDR2 is SYDVKM. J was trimmed by 10 bases and V by 2 bases; bases with no gene match: 8. The CDR3 has 15 amino acids. CDR3 in amino acids: CASSLPGTGVGEQFF. CDR3 DNA sequence: TGTGCCAGCAGTTTACCCGGGACAGGGGTCGGAGAGCAGTTCTTC. The full variable domain, with the rest looked up from reference TRBV28 and TRBJ2-1, is DVKVTQSSRYLVKRTGEKVFLECVQDMDHENMFWYRQDPGLGLRLIYFSYDVKMKEKGDIPEGYSVSREKKERFSLILESASTNQTSMYLCASSLPGTGVGEQFFGPGTRLTVL.

This clonotype was found a few times. V is TRBV12-3 or TRBV12-4 and J is TRBJ2-3; maybe TRBD2 (5 bases). The CDR3 loop spans 13 amino acids. Trimming took 2 bases from V and 6 from J, leaving 9 bases between them. This CDR3 reads CASSLQLEDTQYF. As DNA, the CDR3 is TGTGCCAGCAGTTTACAACTAGAGGATACGCAGTATTTT.